This section outlines one T cell receptor beta chain sequence together with its context. What it binds is not known. CDR1 is SEHNR, CDR2 FQNEAQ, per germline (reference sequence). Deletions cut 5 bases from V and 5 bases from J, with 15 bases between. The CDR3 runs to 14 residues. The sample comes from a study of OX40 agonist ivuxolimab in advanced cancers. TCRdb keeps only in-frame clones here, not all; method: immunoSEQ multiplex PCR. Here the sample spans about 77,000 clones, roughly 93% being singletons. Patients with autoimmune history or systemic immunosuppression were excluded. Findings and caveats of the study: By week 6 at 0.1 to 3.0 mg/kg, blood CD4+ and CD8+ T cells had expanded clonally. Partial responders treated at 0.1-3.0 mg/kg exhibited clonal expansion among the lowest measured. Several nonresponders also turned out to have low normalized T-cell clonal expansion.

The receptor's source is an adult with an advanced solid tumor such as melanoma, head and neck, liver or kidney cancer. This material consisted of CD4+ or CD8+ T cells sorted from blood, taken in a trial of the OX40 agonist ivuxolimab. This sequence joins TRBV7-9 and TRBJ2-5; perhaps TRBD2 as D (5 bases). CDR3 bases: TGTGCCAGCAGCCCCGGGATTAGGACGGAGACCCAGTACTTC. Encoded protein: CASSPGIRTETQYF.